The present T cell receptor (beta chain) was sequenced within a study of T cell responses to AZD1222 COVID-19 vaccine. Study information: Timing groups of about 4 and about 12 weeks for second doses were pooled.

A word on this clone: Its antigen is unidentified.

Measured with immunoSEQ multiplex PCR; TCRdb has only the in-frame clones, and not every one. The data contain 80,000 to 100,000 clones, roughly 88% of them singletons. Overall study results and limits: Nearly half of spike-specific TCRs reportedly go after variant regions that carry no mutations. Researchers report vaccine-associated CD4 TCRs spanning spike, with dominance at 160-218 and 743-854.

Between the trimmed V and J ends, which lost 6 bases and 0 bases, there was a span of 20 bases. This CDR3 contains 17 residues. CDR1 is MDHEN and CDR2 is SYDVKM in the germline V gene. Sample: peripheral blood, taken on day 0 of AZD1222 vaccination. This clonotype was obtained from an adult in good health. The rearrangement joins TRBV28 to TRBJ1-1; no clear D. CDR3 protein: CASSLEDGSNMNTEAFF. For the CDR3, the DNA is TGTGCCAGCAGCCTCGAGGATGGTTCCAATATGAACACTGAAGCTTTCTTT.